This T cell receptor beta chain is from a study of blood T cells in healthy people across ages. Researchers isolated at least 7 million PBMCs per sample. Trimming at V came to 3 bases and at J to 0 bases, leaving 6 bases not matched to a gene. Germline CDR1 SQVTM, CDR2 ANQGSEA. CDR3 length equals 17 residues. Alongside a J-beta primer mix, a sample-barcoded 5' primer served in a second PCR lasting roughly 7 to 11 cycles. TCRdb reprocessed the 5' RACE reads via MiXCR and lists one record per CDR3 protein. The top ten clones hold under 60% of a sample with some 370,000 distinct CDR3 sequences, about 49% of them seen once. This clonotype came up a few times.

The TCR comes from a man in his 60s in good health. The sample was blood. This chain uses TRBV29-1 with TRBJ2-1; 12 bases fit TRBD2. This CDR3 is CSVDPGLAGSSYNEQFF. The CDR3 DNA reads as TGCAGCGTTGACCCAGGACTAGCGGGAAGCTCCTACAATGAGCAGTTCTTC.